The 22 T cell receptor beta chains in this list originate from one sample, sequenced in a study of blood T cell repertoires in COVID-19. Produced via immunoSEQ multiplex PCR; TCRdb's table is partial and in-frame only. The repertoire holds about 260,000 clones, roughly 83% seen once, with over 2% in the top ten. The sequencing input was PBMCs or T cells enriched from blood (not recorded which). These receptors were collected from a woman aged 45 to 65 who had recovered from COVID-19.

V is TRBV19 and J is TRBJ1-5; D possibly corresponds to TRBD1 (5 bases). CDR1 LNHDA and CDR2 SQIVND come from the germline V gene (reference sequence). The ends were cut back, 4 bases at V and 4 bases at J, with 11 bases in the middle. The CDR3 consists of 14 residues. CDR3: CASSTGPMNQPQHF. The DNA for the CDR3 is TGTGCCAGTAGTACAGGGCCTATGAATCAGCCCCAGCATTTT.

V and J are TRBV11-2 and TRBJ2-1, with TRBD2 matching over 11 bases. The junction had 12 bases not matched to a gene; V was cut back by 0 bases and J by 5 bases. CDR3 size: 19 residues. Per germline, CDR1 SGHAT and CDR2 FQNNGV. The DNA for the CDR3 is TGTGCCAGCAGCTTAGATGCCCTAGCGGGAGGAGGGAGGGACAATGAGCAGTTCTTC. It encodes CASSLDALAGGGRDNEQFF.

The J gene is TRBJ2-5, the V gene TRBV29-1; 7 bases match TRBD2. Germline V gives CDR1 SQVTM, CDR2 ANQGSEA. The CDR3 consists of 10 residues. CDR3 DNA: TGCGCCCCCGGGGGGGAGACCCAGTACTTC. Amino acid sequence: CAPGGETQYF. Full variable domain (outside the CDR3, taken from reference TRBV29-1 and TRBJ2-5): SAVISQKPSRDICQRGTSLTIQCQVDSQVTMMFWYRQQPGQSLTLIATANQGSEATYESGFVIDKFPISRPNLTFSTLTVSNMSPEDSSIYLCAPGGETQYFGPGTRLLVL.

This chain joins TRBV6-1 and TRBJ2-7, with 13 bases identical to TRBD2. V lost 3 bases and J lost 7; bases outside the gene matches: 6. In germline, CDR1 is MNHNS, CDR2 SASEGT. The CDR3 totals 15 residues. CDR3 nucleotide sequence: TGTGCCAGCAGTGACAGACTAGCGGGAGGTAAAGAGCAGTACTTC. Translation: CASSDRLAGGKEQYF.

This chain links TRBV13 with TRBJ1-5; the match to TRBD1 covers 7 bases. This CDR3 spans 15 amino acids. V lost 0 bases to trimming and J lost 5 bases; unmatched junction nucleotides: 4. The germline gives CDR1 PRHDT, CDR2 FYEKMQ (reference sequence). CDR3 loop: CASSLGDRRDQPQHF. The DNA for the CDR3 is TGTGCCAGCAGCTTAGGGGACAGGAGGGATCAGCCCCAGCATTTT.

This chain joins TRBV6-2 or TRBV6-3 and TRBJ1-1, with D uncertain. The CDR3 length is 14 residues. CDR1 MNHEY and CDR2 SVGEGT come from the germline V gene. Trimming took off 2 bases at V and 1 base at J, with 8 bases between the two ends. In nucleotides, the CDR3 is TGTGCCAGCAGTTACGGGCAGCCGAACACTGAAGCTTTCTTT. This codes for CASSYGQPNTEAFF.

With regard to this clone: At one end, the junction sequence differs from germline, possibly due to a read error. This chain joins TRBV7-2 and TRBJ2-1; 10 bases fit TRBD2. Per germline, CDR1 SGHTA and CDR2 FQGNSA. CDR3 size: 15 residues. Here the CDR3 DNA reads TGTGCCAGCAGCTTAGACGCTAGCGGGGGCCCTCGCATGATCTTC. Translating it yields CASSLDASGGPRMIF.

Here the CDR3 DNA reads TGTGCCAGCAGCCACGCCGGGACTAGTTCCAATGAGCAGTTCTTC. This gives the protein CASSHAGTSSNEQFF. The chain has TRBV11-3 and TRBJ2-1, with 8 positions matching TRBD2. The CDR3 runs 15 residues. CDR1 SGHNT and CDR2 YENEEA come from the germline V gene. V shed 5 bases, J shed 6 bases, and the junction held 9 bases outside the gene matches.

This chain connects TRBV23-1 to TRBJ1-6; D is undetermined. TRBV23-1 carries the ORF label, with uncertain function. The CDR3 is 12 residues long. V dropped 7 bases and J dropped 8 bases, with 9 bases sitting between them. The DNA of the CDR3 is TGCGCCAGCACCCCCGAGGATTCACCCCTCCACTTT. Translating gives CASTPEDSPLHF.

CDR3 protein: CASSLQQGPSYEQYF. The CDR3 nucleotides read TGTGCCAGCAGCCTACAACAGGGCCCCTCGTACGAGCAGTACTTC. The chain joins TRBV11-2 to TRBJ2-7; D might be TRBD1 (6 bases). Germline values: CDR1 SGHAT, CDR2 FQNNGV. The CDR3 totals 15 residues. V lost 5 bases, J lost 4 bases, and 18 bases lay in between.

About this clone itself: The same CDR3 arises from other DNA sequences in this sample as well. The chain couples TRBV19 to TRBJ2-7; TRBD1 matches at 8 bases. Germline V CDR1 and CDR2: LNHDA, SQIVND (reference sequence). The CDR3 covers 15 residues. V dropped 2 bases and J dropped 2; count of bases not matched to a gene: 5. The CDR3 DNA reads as TGTGCCAGTAGTATAAGAGGACAGGGAACCTACGAGCAGTACTTC. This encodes CASSIRGQGTYEQYF.

CDR3 in DNA: TGTGCCAGCAGCTTACCTTTAGCGGGCGCAGATACGCAGTATTTT. Translated: CASSLPLAGADTQYF. This chain links TRBV11-3 with TRBJ2-3; 7 bases are shared with TRBD2. CDR3 length: 15 residues. Germline V gives CDR1 SGHNT, CDR2 YENEEA. Trimming removed 2 bases from V and 4 bases from J; junction bases left unmatched: 6.

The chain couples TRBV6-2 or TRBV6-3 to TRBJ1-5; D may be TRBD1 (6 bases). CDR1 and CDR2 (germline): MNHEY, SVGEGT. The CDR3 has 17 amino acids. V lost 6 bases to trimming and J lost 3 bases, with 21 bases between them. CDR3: CASSPPGGASDNQPQHF. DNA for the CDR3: TGTGCCAGCAGCCCCCCGGGGGGGGCGTCTGACAATCAGCCCCAGCATTTT.

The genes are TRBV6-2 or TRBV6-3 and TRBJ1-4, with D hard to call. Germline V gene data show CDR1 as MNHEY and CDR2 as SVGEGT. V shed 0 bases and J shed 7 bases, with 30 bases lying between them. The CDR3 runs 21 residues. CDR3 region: CASSYSSHGNYEVYGFEKLFF. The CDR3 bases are TGTGCCAGCAGTTACTCGTCCCACGGAAACTACGAGGTTTACGGGTTTGAAAAACTGTTTTTT.

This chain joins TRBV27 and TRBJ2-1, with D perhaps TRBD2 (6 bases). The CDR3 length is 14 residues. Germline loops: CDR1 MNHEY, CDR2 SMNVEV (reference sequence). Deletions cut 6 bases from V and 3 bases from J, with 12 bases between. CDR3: CASSRTSFYNEQFF. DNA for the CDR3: TGTGCCAGCAGCCGCACTAGCTTCTACAATGAGCAGTTCTTC.

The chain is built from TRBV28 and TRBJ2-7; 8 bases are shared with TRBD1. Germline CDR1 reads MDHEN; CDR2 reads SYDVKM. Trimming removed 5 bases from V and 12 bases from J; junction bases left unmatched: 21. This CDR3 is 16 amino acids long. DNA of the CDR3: TGTGCCAGCAGTCCCCACTTGGGACAGGTCCTCCAAAGCGGGTACTTC. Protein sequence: CASSPHLGQVLQSGYF.

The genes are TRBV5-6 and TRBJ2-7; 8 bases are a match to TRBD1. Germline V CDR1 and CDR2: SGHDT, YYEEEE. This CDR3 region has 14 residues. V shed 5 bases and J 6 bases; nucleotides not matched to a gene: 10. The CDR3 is CASSLTGVVGEQYF. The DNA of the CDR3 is TGTGCCAGCAGTTTGACAGGGGTTGTGGGCGAGCAGTACTTC.

CDR3 bases: TGTGCCAGCAGTTTGGTACAGGGGAATCAGCCCCAGCATTTT. It encodes CASSLVQGNQPQHF. The genes are TRBV28 and TRBJ1-5; 7 bases are a match to TRBD1. J was trimmed by 4 bases and V by 3 bases; bases with no gene match: 3. The CDR3 is 14 amino acids. Germline V gene data show CDR1 as MDHEN and CDR2 as SYDVKM. The full variable domain, rest sourced from reference TRBV28 and TRBJ1-5, is DVKVTQSSRYLVKRTGEKVFLECVQDMDHENMFWYRQDPGLGLRLIYFSYDVKMKEKGDIPEGYSVSREKKERFSLILESASTNQTSMYLCASSLVQGNQPQHFGDGTRLSIL.

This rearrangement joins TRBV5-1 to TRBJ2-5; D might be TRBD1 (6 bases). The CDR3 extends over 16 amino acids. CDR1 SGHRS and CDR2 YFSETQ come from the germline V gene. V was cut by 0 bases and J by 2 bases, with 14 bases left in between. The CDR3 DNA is TGCGCCAGCAGCTTGGGTGGGGGCGCGCGGCAAGAGACCCAGTACTTC. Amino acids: CASSLGGGARQETQYF.

The CDR3 nucleotides are TGTGCCAGCAGCTCTATAGGACAGGGATGGGATCAGCCCCAGCATTTT. Residues: CASSSIGQGWDQPQHF. The chain recombines TRBV7-8 with TRBJ1-5, with 8 bases aligning to TRBD1. V was pared by 4 bases and J by 5 bases, with 10 bases of the junction left unmatched. This CDR3 spans 16 amino acids. Germline V gene sequence: CDR1 SGHVS, CDR2 FQNEAQ.

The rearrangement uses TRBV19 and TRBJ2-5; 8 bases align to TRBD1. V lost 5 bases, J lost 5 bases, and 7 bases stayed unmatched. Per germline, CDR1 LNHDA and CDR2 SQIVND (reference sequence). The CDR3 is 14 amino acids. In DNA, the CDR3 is TGTGCCAGTAGTTCCCTGGACAGGGCTGAGACCCAGTACTTC. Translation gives CASSSLDRAETQYF.

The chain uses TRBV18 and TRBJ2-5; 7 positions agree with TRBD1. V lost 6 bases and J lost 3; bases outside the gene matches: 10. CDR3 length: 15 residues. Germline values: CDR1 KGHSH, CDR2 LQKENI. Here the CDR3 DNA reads TGTGCCAGCTCCAAACAGGGGCCAGGGGAAGAGACCCAGTACTTC. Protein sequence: CASSKQGPGEETQYF.